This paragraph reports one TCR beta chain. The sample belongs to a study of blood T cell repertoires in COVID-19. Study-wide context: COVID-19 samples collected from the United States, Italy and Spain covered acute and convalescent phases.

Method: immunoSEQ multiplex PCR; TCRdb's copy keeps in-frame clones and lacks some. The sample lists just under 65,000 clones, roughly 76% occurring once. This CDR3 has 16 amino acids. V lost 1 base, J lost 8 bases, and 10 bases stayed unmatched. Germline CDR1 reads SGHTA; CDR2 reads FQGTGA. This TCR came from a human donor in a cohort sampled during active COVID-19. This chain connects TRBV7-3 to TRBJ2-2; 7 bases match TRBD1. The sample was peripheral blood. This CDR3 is CASSLITRTGRGELFF. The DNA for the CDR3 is TGTGCCAGCAGCTTAATTACCCGGACAGGTCGGGGGGAGCTGTTTTTT. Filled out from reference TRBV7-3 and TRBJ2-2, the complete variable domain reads GAGVSQTPSNKVTEKGKYVELRCDPISGHTALYWYRQSLGQGPEFLIYFQGTGAADDSGLPNDRFFAVRPEGSVSTLKIQRTERGDSAVYLCASSLITRTGRGELFFGEGSRLTVL.